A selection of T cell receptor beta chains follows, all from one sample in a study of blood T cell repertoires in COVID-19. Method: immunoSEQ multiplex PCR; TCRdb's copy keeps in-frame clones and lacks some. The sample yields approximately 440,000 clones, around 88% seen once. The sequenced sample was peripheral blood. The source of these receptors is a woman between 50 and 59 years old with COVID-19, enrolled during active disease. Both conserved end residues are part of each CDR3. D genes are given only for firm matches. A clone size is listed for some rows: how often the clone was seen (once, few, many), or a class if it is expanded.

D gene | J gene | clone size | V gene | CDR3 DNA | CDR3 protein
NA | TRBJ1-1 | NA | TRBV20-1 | TGCAGTGTCATGAGGGTGACTGAAGCTTTCTTT | CSVMRVTEAFF
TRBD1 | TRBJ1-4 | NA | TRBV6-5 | TGTGCCAGCAGAACAGGGGGAGGTAATGAAAAACTGTTTTTT | CASRTGGGNEKLFF
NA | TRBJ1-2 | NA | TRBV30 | TGTGCCTGGAGCATAGGGGGGGACGGCTACACCTTC | CAWSIGGDGYTF
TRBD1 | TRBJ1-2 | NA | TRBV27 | TGTGCCAGCAGTCTATCCTGGGACAGCAACTATGGCTACACCTTC | CASSLSWDSNYGYTF
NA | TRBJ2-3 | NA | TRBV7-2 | TGTGCCAGCAGCCCCCCCGGGACCCCGGGGGTAGATACGCAGTATTTT | CASSPPGTPGVDTQYF
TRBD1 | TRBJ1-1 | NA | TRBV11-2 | TGTGCCAGCAGCTTAGATCTCAACAGGGGTAATTTCTTT | CASSLDLNRGNFF
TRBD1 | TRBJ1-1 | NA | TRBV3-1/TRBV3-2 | TGTGCCAGCAGCAGACAGGGGAACACTGAAGCTTTCTTT | CASSRQGNTEAFF
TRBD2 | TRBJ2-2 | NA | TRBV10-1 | TGCGCCAGCAGTCCGGGACTAGCTTCTGCCGGGGAGCTGTTTTTT | CASSPGLASAGELFF
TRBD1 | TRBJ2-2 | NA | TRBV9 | TGTGCCAGCAGCCCTCGGGACAGGGACGGCGGGGAGCTGTTTTTT | CASSPRDRDGGELFF
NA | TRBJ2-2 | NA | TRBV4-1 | TGCGCCAGCAGCCAAGGGTCCCTAGTGGGGCTGTTTTTT | CASSQGSLVGLFF
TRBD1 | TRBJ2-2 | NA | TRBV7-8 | TGTGCCAGCAGCTTTCCAGGGGGCCATGGGGAGCTGTTTTTT | CASSFPGGHGELFF
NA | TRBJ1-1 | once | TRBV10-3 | TGTGCCATCAGTGAGCGGGGGTTCTCTAACACTGAAGCTTTCTTT | CAISERGFSNTEAFF
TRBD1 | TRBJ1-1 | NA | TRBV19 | TGTGCCAGTAGTTCCGGACAGGATAAGGCCCTGAGCACTGAAGCTTTCTTT | CASSSGQDKALSTEAFF
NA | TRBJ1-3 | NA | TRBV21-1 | TGTGCCATTAAAAGGGGAGGGTACGGAAACACCATATATTTT | CAIKRGGYGNTIYF
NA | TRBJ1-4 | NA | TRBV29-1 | TGCAGCGTTGTCAATCGCGCAGGGTTAAATGAAAAACTGTTTTTT | CSVVNRAGLNEKLFF
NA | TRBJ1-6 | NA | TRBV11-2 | TGTGCCAGCAGACCTTATCAGGGTGTCCGATCACCCCTCCACTTT | CASRPYQGVRSPLHF
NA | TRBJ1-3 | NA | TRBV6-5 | TGTGCCAGCAGAAGGGGAGGGCACTTTGGAAACACCATATATTTT | CASRRGGHFGNTIYF
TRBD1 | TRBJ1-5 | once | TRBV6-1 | TGTGCCAGCAGTGGCCCAGGGGGCCTAAGCAATCAGCCCCAGCATTTT | CASSGPGGLSNQPQHF
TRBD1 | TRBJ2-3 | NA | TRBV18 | TGTGCCAGCTCACCCGGACAGGGGGCTCGAGATACGCAGTATTTT | CASSPGQGARDTQYF
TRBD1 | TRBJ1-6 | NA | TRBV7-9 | TGTGCCAGCAGCCCGACAGGGAGGTCCTATAATTCACCCCTCCACTTT | CASSPTGRSYNSPLHF
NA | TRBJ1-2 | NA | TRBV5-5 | TGTGCCAGCAGTACAGGGCTCTATGGCTACACCTTC | CASSTGLYGYTF
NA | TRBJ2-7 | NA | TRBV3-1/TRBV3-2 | TGTGCCAGCAGCCCAGGCGGACTAGGGGGTCGCGAGCAGTACTTC | CASSPGGLGGREQYF
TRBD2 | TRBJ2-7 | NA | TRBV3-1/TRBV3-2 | TGTGCCAGCAGCCACCAGGGACTAGCGGACTACGAGCAGTACTTC | CASSHQGLADYEQYF
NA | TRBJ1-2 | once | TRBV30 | TGTGCCTGGAGGGTCCCAGGGAACTATGGCTACACCTTC | CAWRVPGNYGYTF
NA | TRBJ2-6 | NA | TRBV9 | TGTGCCAGCACCGGGGCTGGGGCCAACGTCCTGACTTTC | CASTGAGANVLTF
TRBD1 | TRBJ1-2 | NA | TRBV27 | TGTGCCAGCAGTTTAGCACCCCGCCGGACAGGGGGCGCGGGAGGCTACACCTTC | CASSLAPRRTGGAGGYTF
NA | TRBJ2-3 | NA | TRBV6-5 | TGTGCCAGCAGTCGGGACTCGCTCACAGATACGCAGTATTTT | CASSRDSLTDTQYF
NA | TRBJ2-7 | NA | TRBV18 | TGTGCCAGCTCACCAAGTGGCAGGGGCTCCTACGAGCAGTACTTC | CASSPSGRGSYEQYF
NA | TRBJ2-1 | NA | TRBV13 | TGTGCCAGCAGCTTGGCAGGGGATGAGCAGTTCTTC | CASSLAGDEQFF
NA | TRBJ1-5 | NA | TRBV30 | TGTGCCTGGAGTTTATATAGCAATCAGCCCCAGCATTTT | CAWSLYSNQPQHF
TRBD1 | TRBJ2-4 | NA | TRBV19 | TGTGCCAGTAGTATAAGTTTCCGGGACAGACCACAGTACTTC | CASSISFRDRPQYF
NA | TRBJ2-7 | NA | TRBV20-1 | TGCAGTGCACAAGACTACGAGCAGTACTTC | CSAQDYEQYF
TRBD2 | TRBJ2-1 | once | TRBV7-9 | TGTGCCAGCAGCCGACTAGCGGGGGACAATGAGCAGTTCTTC | CASSRLAGDNEQFF
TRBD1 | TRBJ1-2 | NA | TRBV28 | TGTGCCAGCAGGGGGACAGCCAAAGCGGACTATGGCTACACCTTC | CASRGTAKADYGYTF
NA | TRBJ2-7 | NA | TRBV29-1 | TGCAGCGTTGGGGGGGGCTTCGCTACCTACGAGCAGTACTTC | CSVGGGFATYEQYF
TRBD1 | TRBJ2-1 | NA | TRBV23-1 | TGCGCCACTTGGGCCGGGACAGGGACCTGTAGTGAGCAGTTCTTC | CATWAGTGTCSEQFF
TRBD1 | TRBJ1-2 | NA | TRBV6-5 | TGTGCCAGCAGTTTCGACGACAGGGGGGAAGACTATGGCTACACCTTC | CASSFDDRGEDYGYTF
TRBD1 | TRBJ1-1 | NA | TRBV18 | TGTGCCAGCTCACCACGACAGGGGGACACTGAAGCTTTCTTT | CASSPRQGDTEAFF
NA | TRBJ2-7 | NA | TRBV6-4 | TGTGCCAGCAGTGACCCACGAGTCTACGAGCAGTACTTC | CASSDPRVYEQYF
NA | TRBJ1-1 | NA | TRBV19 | TGTGCCAGTAGGTGGGGCAGTGAAGCTTTCTTT | CASRWGSEAFF
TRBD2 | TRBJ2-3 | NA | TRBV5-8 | TGTGCCAGCAGCGTGGAACTAGCGGGGGGGGTAGATACGCAGTATTTT | CASSVELAGGVDTQYF
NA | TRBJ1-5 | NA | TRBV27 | TGTGCCAGCAGTTTTGGGGGGGACCAGCCCCAGCATTTT | CASSFGGDQPQHF